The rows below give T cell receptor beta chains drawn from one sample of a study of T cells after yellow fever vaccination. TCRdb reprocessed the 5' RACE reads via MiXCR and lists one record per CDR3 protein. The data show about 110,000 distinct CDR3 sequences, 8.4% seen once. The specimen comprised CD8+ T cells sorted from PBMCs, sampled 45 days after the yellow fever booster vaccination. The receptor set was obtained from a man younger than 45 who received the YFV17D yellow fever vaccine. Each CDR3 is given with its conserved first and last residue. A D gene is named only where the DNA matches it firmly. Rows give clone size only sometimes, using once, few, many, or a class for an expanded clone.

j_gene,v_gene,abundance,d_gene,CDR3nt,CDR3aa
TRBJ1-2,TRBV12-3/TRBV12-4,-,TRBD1,TGTGCCAGCAGCACGGACAGGGGGCTCTATGGCTACACCTTC,CASSTDRGLYGYTF
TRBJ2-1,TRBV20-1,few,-,TGCAGTGCTAGGGGGCAGGGGCGTGGGAATGAGCAGTTCTTC,CSARGQGRGNEQFF
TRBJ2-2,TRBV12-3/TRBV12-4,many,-,TGTGCCAGCAGTTCGCGGGTAGGGACGACCGGGGAGCTGTTTTTT,CASSSRVGTTGELFF
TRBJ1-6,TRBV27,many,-,TGTGCCAGCAGTGTTGCCTATAATTCACCCCTCCACTTT,CASSVAYNSPLHF
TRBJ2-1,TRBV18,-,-,TGTGCCAGCTCAACGGAGGGACCCAATGAGCAGTTCTTC,CASSTEGPNEQFF
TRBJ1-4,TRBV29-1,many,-,TGCAGCGTTGGGAGTAAGGGAACTAATGAAAAACTGTTTTTT,CSVGSKGTNEKLFF
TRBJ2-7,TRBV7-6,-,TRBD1,TGTGCCAGCAGCCCGCCCGGGGACAGGCGGCAGTACTTC,CASSPPGDRRQYF
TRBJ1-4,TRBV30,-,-,TGTGCCTGGAGGGGGGACGGGAATGAAAAACTGTTTTTT,CAWRGDGNEKLFF
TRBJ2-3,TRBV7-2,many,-,TGTGCCAGCAGCTTTATGAGCGGGCCGGATACGCAGTATTTT,CASSFMSGPDTQYF
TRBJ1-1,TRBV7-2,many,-,TGTGCCAGCGGATCCTGGGATGAAGCTTTCTTT,CASGSWDEAFF
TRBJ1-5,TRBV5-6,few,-,TGTGCCAGCAGCTTCTTCGGAGAGGGTGAGTGGCAGCCCCAGCATTTT,CASSFFGEGEWQPQHF
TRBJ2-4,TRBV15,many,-,TGTGCCACCAGCAGAACAGACCTCCTAGCCAAAAACATTCAGTACTTC,CATSRTDLLAKNIQYF
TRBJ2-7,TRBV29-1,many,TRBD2,TGCAGCACTGGGACTAGCGGGAATTCCCACGAGCAGTACTTC,CSTGTSGNSHEQYF
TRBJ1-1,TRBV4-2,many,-,TGTGCCAGCAGCCAAGATCGGGTTGGGGAGCTACTCCCTGAAGCTTTCTTT,CASSQDRVGELLPEAFF
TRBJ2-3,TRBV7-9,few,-,TGTGCCAGCAGCTTAGGGGTGGGAGCTACAGATACGCAGTATTTT,CASSLGVGATDTQYF
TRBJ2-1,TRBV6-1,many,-,TGTGCCAGCAGTACACAGGAGTACTCCTACAATGAGCAGTTCTTC,CASSTQEYSYNEQFF
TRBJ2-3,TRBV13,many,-,TGTGCCAGCAGCGCCCAGATTACACGGGGGAGCACAGATACGCAGTATTTT,CASSAQITRGSTDTQYF
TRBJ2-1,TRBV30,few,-,TGTGCCTGGAGTGTACGTAGCTTCTCCTACAATGAGCAGTTCTTC,CAWSVRSFSYNEQFF
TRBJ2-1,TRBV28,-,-,TGTGCCAGCAGTTTCGTGGGGACTGAGCAGTTCTTC,CASSFVGTEQFF
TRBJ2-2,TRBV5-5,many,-,TGTGCCAGCAGCTACGGGACCCAGCGAGGGGAGCTGTTTTTT,CASSYGTQRGELFF
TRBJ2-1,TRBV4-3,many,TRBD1,TGCGCCAGCAGCCCTGGGACAGGGGCTTCTGAGCAGTTCTTC,CASSPGTGASEQFF
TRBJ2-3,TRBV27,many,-,TGTGCCAGCAGTTTGGGGGATCATACGCAGTATTTT,CASSLGDHTQYF
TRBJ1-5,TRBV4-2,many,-,TGTGCCAGCAGCCAAGAGGCGACAGGCGGGCAGCCCCAGCATTTT,CASSQEATGGQPQHF
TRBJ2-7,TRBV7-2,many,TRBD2,TGTGCCAGCAGCTTAGCTAGCGGGGCCTACGAGCAGTACTTC,CASSLASGAYEQYF
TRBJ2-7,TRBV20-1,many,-,TGCAGTGCTAGAGATTTACAGGGATCCTACGAGCAGTACTTC,CSARDLQGSYEQYF
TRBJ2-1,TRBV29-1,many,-,TGCAGCGTTGAGTTCAGTCAGGGCTACAATGAGCAGTTCTTC,CSVEFSQGYNEQFF
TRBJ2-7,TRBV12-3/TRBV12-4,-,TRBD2,TGTGCCAGCAGCGTGGGGGGGAAGGAGCAGTACTTC,CASSVGGKEQYF
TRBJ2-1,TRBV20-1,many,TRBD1,TGCAGTGCTGGGGCCAGGGGGCGCGGTAATGAGCAGTTCTTC,CSAGARGRGNEQFF
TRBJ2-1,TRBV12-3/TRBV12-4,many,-,TGTGCCAGCAGTCCCGAGCGGTATGAGCAGTTCTTC,CASSPERYEQFF
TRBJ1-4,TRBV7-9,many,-,TGTGCCAGCAGCTCCCTCAACAGGAAGGATGAAAAACTGTTTTTT,CASSSLNRKDEKLFF
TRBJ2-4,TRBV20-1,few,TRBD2,TGCAGTGCTAGAGATGCAAGCGGGAGTATGTTGTTC,CSARDASGSMLF
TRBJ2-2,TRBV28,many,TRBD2,TGTGCCAGCAGTTTACCCAGCGGGAGGGCAGACGGGGAGCTGTTTTTT,CASSLPSGRADGELFF
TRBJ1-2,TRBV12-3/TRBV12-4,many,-,TGTGCCAGCAGTTTAGCGCTCTATGGCTACACCTTC,CASSLALYGYTF
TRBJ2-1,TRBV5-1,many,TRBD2,TGCGCCAGCAGCCCGGGACTAGCGGGAGGACACAATGAGCAGTTCTTC,CASSPGLAGGHNEQFF
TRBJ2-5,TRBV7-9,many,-,TGTGCCAGCACGCTTGGGAAAGAGACCCAGTACTTC,CASTLGKETQYF
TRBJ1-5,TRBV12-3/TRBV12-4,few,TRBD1,TGTGCCAGCAGTTTCCAGGGACAGGGGGCAGCTCAGCCCCAGCATTTT,CASSFQGQGAAQPQHF
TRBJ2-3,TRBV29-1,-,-,TGCAGCGTGTACGGTGGAGGAGATACGCAGTATTTT,CSVYGGGDTQYF
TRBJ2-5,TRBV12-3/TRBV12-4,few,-,TGTGCCAGCAGTTTCGTCCCTAGCGTCTTGTCCCAAGAGACCCAGTACTTC,CASSFVPSVLSQETQYF
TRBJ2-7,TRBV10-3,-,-,TGTGCCATCAGTGAGGAACCGGCGGGCCAAGTTTTCTCCTACGAGCAGTACTTC,CAISEEPAGQVFSYEQYF
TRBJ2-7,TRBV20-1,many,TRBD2,TGCAGTGCTAGAGATTTCCGTTTAGCGGGAGAGCACTACGAGCAGTACTTC,CSARDFRLAGEHYEQYF
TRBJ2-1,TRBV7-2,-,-,TGTGCCAGCATGGGACTCGATGAGCAGTTCTTC,CASMGLDEQFF
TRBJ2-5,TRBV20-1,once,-,TGCAGTGCTACAGCGTTGGGGGAGACCCAGTACTTC,CSATALGETQYF
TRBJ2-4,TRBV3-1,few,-,TGTGCCAGCAGCCTCCAAGGTAGGGTGAACATTCAGTACTTC,CASSLQGRVNIQYF
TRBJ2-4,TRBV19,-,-,TGTGCCAGCACAGGGTGGGGGTTAACGATTCAGTACTTC,CASTGWGLTIQYF
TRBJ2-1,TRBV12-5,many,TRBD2,TGTGCTAGTGGTGACCTAGCGGGAGTGAATGAGCAGTTCTTC,CASGDLAGVNEQFF
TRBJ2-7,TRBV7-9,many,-,TGTGCCAGCAGCCCAGCTAGCGACCCTTACGAGCAGTACTTC,CASSPASDPYEQYF